The 2 T cell receptor beta chains below all came from one sample that was sequenced in a study of cytomegalovirus exposure and HLA in healthy donors. PCR was performed using 60 Vbeta and 13 Jbeta primers. Only in-frame clones appear in the TCRdb table, and some are missing; sequencing was by immunoSEQ multiplex PCR. The repertoire includes 50,000 to 70,000 clones, approximately 80% of them detected once, and 5.5% to 7% sits in the top ten. What was sequenced was PBMCs. The source is a male donor in good health and CMV-seronegative.

This sequence joins TRBV27 and TRBJ1-2; TRBD1 matches at 8 bases. Germline loops: CDR1 MNHEY, CDR2 SMNVEV (reference sequence). The CDR3 covers 15 residues. With 3 bases clipped from V and 4 bases from J, the junction kept 7 bases outside the gene matches. The CDR3 sequence is CASSFSGRGLYGYTF. CDR3 in DNA: TGTGCCAGCAGTTTTTCGGGCAGGGGGCTCTATGGCTACACCTTC.

The chain recombines TRBV4-3 with TRBJ1-1, with a possible D match to TRBD1 (5 bases). The CDR3 sequence is 15 residues long. Germline assignment: CDR1 LGHNA and CDR2 YSLEER. The V end lost 0 bases, the J end lost 5 bases, and 13 bases lay between the germline ends. CDR3 amino acids: CASSQDPKGRTEAFF. Here the CDR3 DNA reads TGCGCCAGCAGCCAAGATCCCAAGGGGAGGACTGAAGCTTTCTTT.